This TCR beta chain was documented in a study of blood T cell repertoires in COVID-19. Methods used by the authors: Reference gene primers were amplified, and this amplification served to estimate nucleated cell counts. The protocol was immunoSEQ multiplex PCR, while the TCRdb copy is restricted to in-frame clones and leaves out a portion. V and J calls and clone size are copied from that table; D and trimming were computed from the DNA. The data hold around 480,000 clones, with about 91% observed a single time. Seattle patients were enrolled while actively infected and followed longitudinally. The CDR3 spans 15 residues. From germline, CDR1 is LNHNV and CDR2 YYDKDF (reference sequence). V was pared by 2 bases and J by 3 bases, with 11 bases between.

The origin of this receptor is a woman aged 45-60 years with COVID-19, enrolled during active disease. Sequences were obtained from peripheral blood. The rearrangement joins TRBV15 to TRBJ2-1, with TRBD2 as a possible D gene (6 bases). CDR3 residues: CATSRNSGLYNEQFF. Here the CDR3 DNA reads TGTGCCACCAGCAGAAATAGCGGACTCTACAATGAGCAGTTCTTC.